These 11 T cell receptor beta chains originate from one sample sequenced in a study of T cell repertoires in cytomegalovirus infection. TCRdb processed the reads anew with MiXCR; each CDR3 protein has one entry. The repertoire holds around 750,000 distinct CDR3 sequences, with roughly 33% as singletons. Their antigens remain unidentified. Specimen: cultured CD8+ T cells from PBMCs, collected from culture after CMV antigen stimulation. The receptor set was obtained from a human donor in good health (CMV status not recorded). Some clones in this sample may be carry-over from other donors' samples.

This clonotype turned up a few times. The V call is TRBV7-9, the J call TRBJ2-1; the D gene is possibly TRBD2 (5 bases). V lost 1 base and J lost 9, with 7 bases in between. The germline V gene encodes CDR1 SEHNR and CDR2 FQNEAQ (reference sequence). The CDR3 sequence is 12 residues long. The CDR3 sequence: CASSLDSVEQFF. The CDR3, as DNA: TGTGCCAGCAGCTTAGATAGCGTTGAGCAGTTCTTC.

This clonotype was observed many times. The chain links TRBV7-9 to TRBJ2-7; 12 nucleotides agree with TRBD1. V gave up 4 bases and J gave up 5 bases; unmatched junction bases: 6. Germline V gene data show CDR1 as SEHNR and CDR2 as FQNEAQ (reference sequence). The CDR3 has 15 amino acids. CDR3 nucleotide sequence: TGTGCCAGCAGCTCCCCGGGACAGGGGGCCCACGAGCAGTACTTC. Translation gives CASSSPGQGAHEQYF.

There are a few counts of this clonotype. The CDR3 reads CASGFTGRATEAFF. In nucleotides, the CDR3 is TGTGCTAGTGGTTTCACGGGGAGAGCAACTGAAGCTTTCTTT. The J gene is TRBJ1-1, the V gene TRBV12-5; D ambiguous. The ends were cut back, 3 bases at V and 5 bases at J, with 13 bases in the middle. Germline values: CDR1 LGHNT, CDR2 FRNRAP. The CDR3 contains 14 residues.

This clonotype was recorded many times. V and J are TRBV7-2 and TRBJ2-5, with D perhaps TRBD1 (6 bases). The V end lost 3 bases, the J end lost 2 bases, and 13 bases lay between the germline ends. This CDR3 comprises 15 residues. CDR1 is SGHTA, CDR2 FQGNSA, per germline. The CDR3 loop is CASSFWTALQETQYF. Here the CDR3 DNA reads TGTGCCAGCAGCTTTTGGACAGCTTTACAAGAGACCCAGTACTTC.

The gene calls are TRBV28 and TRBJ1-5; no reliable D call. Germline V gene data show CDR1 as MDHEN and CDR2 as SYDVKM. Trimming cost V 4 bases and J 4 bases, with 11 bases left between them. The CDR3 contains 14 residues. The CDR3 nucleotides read TGTGCCAGCAGTTCGTCACAATGGAATCAGCCCCAGCATTTT. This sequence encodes CASSSSQWNQPQHF.

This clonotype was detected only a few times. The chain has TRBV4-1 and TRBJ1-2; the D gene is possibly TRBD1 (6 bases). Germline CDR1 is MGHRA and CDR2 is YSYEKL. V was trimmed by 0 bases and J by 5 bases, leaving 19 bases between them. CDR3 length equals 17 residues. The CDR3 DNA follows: TGCGCCAGCAGCCAAGAGGTGGGGGCCCCATCCTCATATGGCTACACCTTC. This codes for CASSQEVGAPSSYGYTF.

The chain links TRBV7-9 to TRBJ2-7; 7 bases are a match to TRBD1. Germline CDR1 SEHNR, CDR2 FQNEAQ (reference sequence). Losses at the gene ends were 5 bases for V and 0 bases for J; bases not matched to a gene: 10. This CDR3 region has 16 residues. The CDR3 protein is CASSPRDRASSYEQYF. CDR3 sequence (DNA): TGTGCCAGCAGCCCCCGTGACAGGGCGAGCTCCTACGAGCAGTACTTC.

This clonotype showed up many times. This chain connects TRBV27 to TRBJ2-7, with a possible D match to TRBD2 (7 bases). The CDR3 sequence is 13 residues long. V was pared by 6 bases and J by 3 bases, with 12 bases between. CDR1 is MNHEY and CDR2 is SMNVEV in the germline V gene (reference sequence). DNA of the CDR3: TGTGCCAGCAGCCCAAGGGGGGGCTACGAGCAGTACTTC. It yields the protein CASSPRGGYEQYF.

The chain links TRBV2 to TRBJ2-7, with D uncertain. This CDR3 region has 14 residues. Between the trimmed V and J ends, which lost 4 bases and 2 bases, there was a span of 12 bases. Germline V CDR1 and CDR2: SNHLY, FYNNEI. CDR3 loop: CASSGVRFPYEQYF. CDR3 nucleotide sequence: TGTGCCAGCAGTGGGGTGCGGTTCCCCTACGAGCAGTACTTC.

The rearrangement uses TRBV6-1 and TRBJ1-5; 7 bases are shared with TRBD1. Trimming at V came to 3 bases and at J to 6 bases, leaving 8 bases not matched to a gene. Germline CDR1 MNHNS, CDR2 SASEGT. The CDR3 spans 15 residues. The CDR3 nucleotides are TGTGCCAGCAGTGAGGGCCCGACAGGGACTCAGCCCCAGCATTTT. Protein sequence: CASSEGPTGTQPQHF.

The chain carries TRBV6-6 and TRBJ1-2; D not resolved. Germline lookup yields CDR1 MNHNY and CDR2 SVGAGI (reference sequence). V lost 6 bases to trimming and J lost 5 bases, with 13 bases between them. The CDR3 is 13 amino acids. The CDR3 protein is CASRGGQEYGYTF. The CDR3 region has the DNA TGTGCCAGCAGAGGCGGCCAGGAATATGGCTACACCTTC.